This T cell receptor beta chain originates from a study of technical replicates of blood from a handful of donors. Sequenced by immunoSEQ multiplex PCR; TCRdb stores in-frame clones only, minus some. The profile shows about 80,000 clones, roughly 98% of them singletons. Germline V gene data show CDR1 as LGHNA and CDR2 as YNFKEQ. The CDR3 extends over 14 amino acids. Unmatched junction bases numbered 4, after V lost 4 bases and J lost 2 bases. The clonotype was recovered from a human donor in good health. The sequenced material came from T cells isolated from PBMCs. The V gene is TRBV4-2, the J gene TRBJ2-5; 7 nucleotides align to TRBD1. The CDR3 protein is CASSPQGNQETQYF. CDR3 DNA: TGTGCCAGCAGCCCACAGGGGAATCAAGAGACCCAGTACTTC.